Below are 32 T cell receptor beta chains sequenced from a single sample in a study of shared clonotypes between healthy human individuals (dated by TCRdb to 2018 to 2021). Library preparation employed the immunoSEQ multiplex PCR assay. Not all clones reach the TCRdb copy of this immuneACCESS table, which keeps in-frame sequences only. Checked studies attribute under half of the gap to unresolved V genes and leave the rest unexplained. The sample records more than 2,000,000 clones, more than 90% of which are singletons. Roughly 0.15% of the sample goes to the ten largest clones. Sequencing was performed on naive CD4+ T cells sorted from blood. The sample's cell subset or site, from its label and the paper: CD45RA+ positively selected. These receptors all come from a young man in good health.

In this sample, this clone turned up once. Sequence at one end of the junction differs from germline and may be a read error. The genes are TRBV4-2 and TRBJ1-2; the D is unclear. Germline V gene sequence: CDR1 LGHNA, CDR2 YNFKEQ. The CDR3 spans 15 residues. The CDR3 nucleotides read TGTACCAGCAGTCCCCGGGATGGGCGATCGGATGGCTACACCTTC. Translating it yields CTSSPRDGRSDGYTF.

In DNA form, the CDR3 reads TGCGCCAGCAGCGGGATGAGCGGGACTGACGAGCAGTACTTC. This gives the protein CASSGMSGTDEQYF. The chain is built from TRBV5-1 and TRBJ2-7; 7 bases align to TRBD2. CDR1 SGHRS and CDR2 YFSETQ come from the germline V gene. The V gene end was trimmed by 4 bases and the J gene end by 5 bases; junction bases not matched to a gene: 9. The CDR3 has 14 residues.

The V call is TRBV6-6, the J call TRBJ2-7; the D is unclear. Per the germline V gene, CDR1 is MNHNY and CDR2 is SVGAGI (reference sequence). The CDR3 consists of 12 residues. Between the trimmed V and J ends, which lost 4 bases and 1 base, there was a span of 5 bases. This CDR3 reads CASSFFSYEQYF. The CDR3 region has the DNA TGTGCCAGCAGTTTCTTTTCCTACGAGCAGTACTTC.

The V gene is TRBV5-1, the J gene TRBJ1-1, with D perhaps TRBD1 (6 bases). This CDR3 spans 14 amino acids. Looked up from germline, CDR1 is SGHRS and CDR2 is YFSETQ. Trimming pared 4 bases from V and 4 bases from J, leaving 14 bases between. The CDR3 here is CASSLSQGSTEAFF. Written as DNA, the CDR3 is TGCGCCAGCAGCCTCTCACAGGGAAGCACTGAAGCTTTCTTT.

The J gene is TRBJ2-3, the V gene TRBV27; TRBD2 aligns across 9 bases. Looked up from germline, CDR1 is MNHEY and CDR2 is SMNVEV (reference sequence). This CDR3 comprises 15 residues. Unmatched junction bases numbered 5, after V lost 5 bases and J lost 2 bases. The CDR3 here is CASSRSGRNTDTQYF. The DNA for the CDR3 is TGTGCCAGCAGTCGTAGCGGGAGAAACACAGATACGCAGTATTTT.

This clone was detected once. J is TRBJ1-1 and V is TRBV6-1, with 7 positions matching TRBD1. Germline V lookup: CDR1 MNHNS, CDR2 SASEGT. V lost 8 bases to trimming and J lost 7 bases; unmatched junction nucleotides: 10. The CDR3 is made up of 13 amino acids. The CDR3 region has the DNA TGTGCCAGCCTCACGACAGGGCGGAGTGAAGCTTTCTTT. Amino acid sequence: CASLTTGRSEAFF.

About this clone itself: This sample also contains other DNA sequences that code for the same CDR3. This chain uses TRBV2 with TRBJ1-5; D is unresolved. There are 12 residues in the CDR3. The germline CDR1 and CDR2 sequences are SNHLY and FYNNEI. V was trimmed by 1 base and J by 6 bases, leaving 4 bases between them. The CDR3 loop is CASSEGVQPQHF. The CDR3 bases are TGTGCCAGCAGTGAAGGGGTTCAGCCCCAGCATTTT.

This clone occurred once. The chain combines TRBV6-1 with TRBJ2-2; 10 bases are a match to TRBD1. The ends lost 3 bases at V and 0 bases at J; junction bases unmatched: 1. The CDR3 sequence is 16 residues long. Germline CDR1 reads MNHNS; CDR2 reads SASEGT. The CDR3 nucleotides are TGTGCCAGCAGTGACGGACAGGGGGCGAACACCGGGGAGCTGTTTTTT. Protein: CASSDGQGANTGELFF.

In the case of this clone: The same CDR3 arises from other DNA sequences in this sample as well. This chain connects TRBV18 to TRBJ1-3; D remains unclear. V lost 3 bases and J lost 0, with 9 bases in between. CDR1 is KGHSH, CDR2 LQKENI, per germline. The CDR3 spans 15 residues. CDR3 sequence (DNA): TGTGCCAGCTCACCTGGACGGAGCTCTGGAAACACCATATATTTT. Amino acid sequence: CASSPGRSSGNTIYF. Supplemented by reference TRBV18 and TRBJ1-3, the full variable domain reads NAGVMQNPRHLVRRRGQEARLRCSPMKGHSHVYWYRQLPEEGLKFMVYLQKENIIDESGMPKERFSAEFPKEGPSILRIQQVVRGDSAAYFCASSPGRSSGNTIYFGEGSWLTVV.

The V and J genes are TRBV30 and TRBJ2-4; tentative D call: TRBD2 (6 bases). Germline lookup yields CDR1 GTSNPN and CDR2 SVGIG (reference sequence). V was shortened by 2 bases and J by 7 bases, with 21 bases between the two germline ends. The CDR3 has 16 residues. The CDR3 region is CAWSPPRDRFRNIQYF. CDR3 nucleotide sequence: TGTGCCTGGAGTCCACCGCGGGACCGCTTTAGGAACATTCAGTACTTC.

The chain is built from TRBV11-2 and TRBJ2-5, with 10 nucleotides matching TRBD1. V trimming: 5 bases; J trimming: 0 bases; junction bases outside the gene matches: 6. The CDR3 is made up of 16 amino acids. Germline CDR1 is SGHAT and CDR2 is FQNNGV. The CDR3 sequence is CASSEADRGYQETQYF. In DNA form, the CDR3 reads TGTGCCAGCAGCGAAGCGGACAGGGGGTACCAAGAGACCCAGTACTTC. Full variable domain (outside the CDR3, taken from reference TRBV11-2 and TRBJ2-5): EAGVAQSPRYKIIEKRQSVAFWCNPISGHATLYWYQQILGQGPKLLIQFQNNGVVDDSQLPKDRFSAERLKGVDSTLKIQPAKLEDSAVYLCASSEADRGYQETQYFGPGTRLLVL.

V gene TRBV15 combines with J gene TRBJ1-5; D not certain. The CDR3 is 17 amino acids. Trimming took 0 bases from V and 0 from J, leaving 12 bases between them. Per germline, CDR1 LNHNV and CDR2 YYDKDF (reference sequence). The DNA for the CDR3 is TGTGCCACCAGCAGAGATCCGGGGATAAATAGCAATCAGCCCCAGCATTTT. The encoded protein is CATSRDPGINSNQPQHF.

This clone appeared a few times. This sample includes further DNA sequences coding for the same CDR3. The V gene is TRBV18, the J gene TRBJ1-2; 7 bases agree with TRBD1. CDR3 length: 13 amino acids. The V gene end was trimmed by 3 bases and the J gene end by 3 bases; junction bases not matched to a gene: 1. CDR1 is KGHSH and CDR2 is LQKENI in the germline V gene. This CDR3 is CASSPGTDYGYTF. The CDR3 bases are TGTGCCAGCTCACCTGGGACAGACTATGGCTACACCTTC.

CDR3 DNA sequence: TGTGCCAGCAGCCGGACTAGCGGGGGGGATACGCAGTATTTT. Amino acids: CASSRTSGGDTQYF. The chain links TRBV5-6 to TRBJ2-3, with TRBD2 matching 14 bases. Looked up from germline, CDR1 is SGHDT and CDR2 is YYEEEE. Unmatched junction bases numbered 1, after V lost 4 bases and J lost 6 bases. The CDR3 covers 14 residues.

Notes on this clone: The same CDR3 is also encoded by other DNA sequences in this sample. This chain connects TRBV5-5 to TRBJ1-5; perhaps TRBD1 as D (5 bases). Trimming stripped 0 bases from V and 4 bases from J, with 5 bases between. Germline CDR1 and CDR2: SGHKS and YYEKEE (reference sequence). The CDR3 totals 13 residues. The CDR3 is CASSLAGNQPQHF. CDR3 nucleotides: TGTGCCAGCAGCTTGGCAGGGAATCAGCCCCAGCATTTT.

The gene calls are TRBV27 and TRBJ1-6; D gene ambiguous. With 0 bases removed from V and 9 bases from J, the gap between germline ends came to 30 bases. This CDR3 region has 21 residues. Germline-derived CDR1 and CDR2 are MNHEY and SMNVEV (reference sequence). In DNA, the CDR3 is TGTGCCAGCAGTTTATCGGGAGTGTGGTCAATTCATGCAGTACTAGGTTCACCCCTCCACTTT. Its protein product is CASSLSGVWSIHAVLGSPLHF.

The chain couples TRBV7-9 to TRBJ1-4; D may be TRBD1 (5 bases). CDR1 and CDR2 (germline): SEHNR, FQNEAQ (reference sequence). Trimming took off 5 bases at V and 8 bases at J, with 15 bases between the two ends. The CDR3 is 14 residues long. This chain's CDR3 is CASSQEGLGEKLFF. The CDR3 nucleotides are TGTGCCAGCAGCCAGGAGGGGTTAGGAGAAAAACTGTTTTTT. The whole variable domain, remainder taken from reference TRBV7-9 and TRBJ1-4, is DTGVSQNPRHKITKRGQNVTFRCDPISEHNRLYWYRQTLGQGPEFLTYFQNEAQLEKSRLLSDRFSAERPKGSFSTLEIQRTEQGDSAMYLCASSQEGLGEKLFFGSGTQLSVL.

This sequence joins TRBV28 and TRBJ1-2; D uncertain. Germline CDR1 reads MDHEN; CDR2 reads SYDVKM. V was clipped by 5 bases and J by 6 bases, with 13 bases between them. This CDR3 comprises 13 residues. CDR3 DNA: TGTGCCAGCAGTAACCTAAGAAGAAATGGCTACACCTTC. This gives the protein CASSNLRRNGYTF.

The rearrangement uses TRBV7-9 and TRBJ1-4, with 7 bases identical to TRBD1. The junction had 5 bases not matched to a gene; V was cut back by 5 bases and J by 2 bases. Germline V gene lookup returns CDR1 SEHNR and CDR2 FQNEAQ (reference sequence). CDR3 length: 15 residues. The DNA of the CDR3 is TGTGCCAGCAGCGGGAGGGACAGCACTAATGAAAAACTGTTTTTT. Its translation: CASSGRDSTNEKLFF.

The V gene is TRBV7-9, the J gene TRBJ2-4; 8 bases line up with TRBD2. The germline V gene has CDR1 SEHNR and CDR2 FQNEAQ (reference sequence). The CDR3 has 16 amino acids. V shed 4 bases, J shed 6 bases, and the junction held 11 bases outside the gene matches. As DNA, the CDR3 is TGTGCCAGCAGCTGGAGCGGGAGTGCCCTACGAAACATTCAGTACTTC. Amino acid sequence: CASSWSGSALRNIQYF.

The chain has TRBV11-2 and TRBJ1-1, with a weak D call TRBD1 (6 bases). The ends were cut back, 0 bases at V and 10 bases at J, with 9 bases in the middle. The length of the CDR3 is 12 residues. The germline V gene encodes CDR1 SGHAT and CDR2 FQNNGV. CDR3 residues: CASSLEGAGAFF. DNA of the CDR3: TGTGCCAGCAGCTTAGAGGGGGCTGGAGCTTTCTTT.

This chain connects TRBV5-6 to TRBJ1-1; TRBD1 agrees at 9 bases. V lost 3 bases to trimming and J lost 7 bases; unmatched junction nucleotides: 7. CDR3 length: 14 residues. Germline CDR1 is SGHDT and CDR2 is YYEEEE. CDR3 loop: CASSSGQGFGEAFF. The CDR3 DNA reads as TGTGCCAGCAGCTCGGGACAGGGCTTTGGTGAAGCTTTCTTT.

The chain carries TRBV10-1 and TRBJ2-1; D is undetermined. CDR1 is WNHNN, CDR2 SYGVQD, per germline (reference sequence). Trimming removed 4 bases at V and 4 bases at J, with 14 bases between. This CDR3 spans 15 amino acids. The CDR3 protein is CASSVGQVGYNEQFF. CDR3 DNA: TGCGCCAGCAGTGTCGGTCAGGTGGGTTACAATGAGCAGTTCTTC.

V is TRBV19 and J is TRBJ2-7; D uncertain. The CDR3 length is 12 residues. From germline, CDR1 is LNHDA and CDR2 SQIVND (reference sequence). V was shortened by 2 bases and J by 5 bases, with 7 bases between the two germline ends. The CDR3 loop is CASSISGDEQYF. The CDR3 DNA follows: TGTGCCAGTAGTATATCGGGCGACGAGCAGTACTTC.

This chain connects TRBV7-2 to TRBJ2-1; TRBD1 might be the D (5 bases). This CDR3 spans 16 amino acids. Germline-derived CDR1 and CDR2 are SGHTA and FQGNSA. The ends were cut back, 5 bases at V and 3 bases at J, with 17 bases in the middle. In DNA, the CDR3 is TGTGCCAGCAGCCCGGATGGGGCCAACGGCTACAATGAGCAGTTCTTC. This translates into CASSPDGANGYNEQFF.

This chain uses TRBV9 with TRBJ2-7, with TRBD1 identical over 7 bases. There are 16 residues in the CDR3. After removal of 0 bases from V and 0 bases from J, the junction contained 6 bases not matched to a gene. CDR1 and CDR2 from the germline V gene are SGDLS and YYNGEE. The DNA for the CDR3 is TGTGCCAGCAGCGTAGCGGGGACAGAGGTCTCCTACGAGCAGTACTTC. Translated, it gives CASSVAGTEVSYEQYF.

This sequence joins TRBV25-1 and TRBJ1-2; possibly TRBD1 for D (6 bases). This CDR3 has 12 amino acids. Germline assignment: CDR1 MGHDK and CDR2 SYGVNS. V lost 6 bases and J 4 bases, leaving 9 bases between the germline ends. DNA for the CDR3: TGTGCCAGCAGGCAGGGGTTCTATGGCTACACCTTC. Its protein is CASRQGFYGYTF.

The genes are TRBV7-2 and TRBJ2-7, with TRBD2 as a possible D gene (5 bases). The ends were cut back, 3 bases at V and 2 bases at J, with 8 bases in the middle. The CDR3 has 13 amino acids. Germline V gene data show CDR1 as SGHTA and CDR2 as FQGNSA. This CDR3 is CASSFTEAYEQYF. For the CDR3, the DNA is TGTGCCAGCAGCTTTACGGAGGCCTACGAGCAGTACTTC.

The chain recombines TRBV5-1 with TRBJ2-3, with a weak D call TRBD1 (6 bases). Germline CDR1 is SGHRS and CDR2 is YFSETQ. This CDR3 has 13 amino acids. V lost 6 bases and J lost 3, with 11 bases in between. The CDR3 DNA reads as TGCGCCAGCACCATAGGACAGACAGATACGCAGTATTTT. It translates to CASTIGQTDTQYF.

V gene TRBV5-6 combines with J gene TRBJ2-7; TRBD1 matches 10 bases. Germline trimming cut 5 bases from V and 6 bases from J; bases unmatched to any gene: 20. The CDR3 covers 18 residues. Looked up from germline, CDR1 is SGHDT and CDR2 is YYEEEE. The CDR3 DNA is TGTGCCAGCAGTTCAACCGGGACAGGGGCTCTTCGACGTGCCGAGCAGTACTTC. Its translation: CASSSTGTGALRRAEQYF.

The CDR3 region has the DNA TGTGCCAGCAGCTTTTTGGGAGAGGACTCCTACGAGCAGTACTTC. This codes for CASSFLGEDSYEQYF. The V and J genes are TRBV11-3 and TRBJ2-7, with D perhaps TRBD2 (5 bases). The CDR3 runs 15 residues. V was cut by 3 bases and J by 0 bases, with 12 bases left in between. CDR1 is SGHNT, CDR2 YENEEA, per germline.

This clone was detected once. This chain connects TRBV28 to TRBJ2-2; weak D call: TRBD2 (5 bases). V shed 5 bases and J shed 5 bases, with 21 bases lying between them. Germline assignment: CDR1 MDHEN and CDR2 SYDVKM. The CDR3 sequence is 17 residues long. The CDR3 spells CASSLDSVASSTGELFF. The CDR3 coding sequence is TGTGCCAGCAGTCTCGACTCCGTAGCGAGCTCAACCGGGGAGCTGTTTTTT.